These 21 T cell receptor beta chains originate from one sample sequenced in a study of CD8+CD57+ T cells in acquired aplastic anemia (dated by TCRdb to the late 2010s). The sample was run on an Illumina HiSeq 2000. Genomic DNA was used as template for profiling of TCR beta VDJ combinations and CDR3 sequences. Using fastp trimming at Q25 and MiXCR clonotype assembly, TCRdb reanalyzed the public sequencing data and kept in-frame beta chains. Merged by CDR3 protein, the rows form single entries marked with the most common genes and DNA. The sample data list around 180,000 distinct CDR3 sequences, and just under 65% of these were observed just once. The ten most abundant clones make up roughly 44% of the sample. The specimen was sorted CD4+, CD8+, or CD8+CD57+ T cells (not recorded which) from PBMCs. These receptors were taken from a human donor in good health.

This clonotype has ten or more counts. The rearrangement links TRBV2 to TRBJ1-1; D remains unclear. This CDR3 has 14 amino acids. The V gene's germline CDR1 is SNHLY and CDR2 FYNNEI. V lost 0 bases and J lost 5, with 10 bases in between. For the CDR3, the DNA is TGTGCCAGCAGTGAAGCGCGAGGTTATACTGAAGCTTTCTTT. It translates to CASSEARGYTEAFF. Full variable domain (missing parts from reference TRBV2 and TRBJ1-1): EPEVTQTPSHQVTQMGQEVILRCVPISNHLYFYWYRQILGQKVEFLVSFYNNEISEKSEIFDDQFSVERPDGSNFTLKIRSTKLEDSAMYFCASSEARGYTEAFFGQGTRLTVV.

V usage is TRBV10-2 and J usage is TRBJ1-4, with 8 bases fitting TRBD1. Losses at the gene ends were 7 bases for V and 7 bases for J; bases not matched to a gene: 5. Germline loops: CDR1 WSHSY, CDR2 SAAADI. The CDR3 covers 13 residues. DNA for the CDR3: TGCGCCAGCAAGGACAGGGCATTTGAAAAACTGTTTTTT. Amino acid sequence: CASKDRAFEKLFF.

The rearrangement links TRBV5-4 to TRBJ1-2; D gene unclear. V was cut by 4 bases and J by 8 bases, with 15 bases left in between. There are 13 residues in the CDR3. CDR1 is SGHNT and CDR2 is YYREEE in the germline V gene (reference sequence). The CDR3 DNA reads TGTGCCAGCAGCCCAGTCGGGATTCCAGGCTACACCTTC. This sequence encodes CASSPVGIPGYTF.

The DNA of the CDR3 is TGCAGTGCTAGAGAGGACACATCTAATGAAAAACTGTTTTTT. Its translation: CSAREDTSNEKLFF. This chain links TRBV20-1 with TRBJ1-4, with D possibly TRBD1 on 5 matching bases. In germline, CDR1 is DFQATT, CDR2 SNEGSKA (reference sequence). Trimming took 0 bases from V and 3 from J, leaving 8 bases between them. This CDR3 has 14 residues.

In this sample, this clonotype turned up a few times. This chain uses TRBV20-1 with TRBJ2-3; 12 bases map to TRBD2. The CDR3 totals 14 residues. Losses at the gene ends were 5 bases for V and 5 bases for J; bases not matched to a gene: 5. Germline CDR1 reads DFQATT; CDR2 reads SNEGSKA (reference sequence). In nucleotides, the CDR3 is TGCAGTGCTGCACTAGCGGGAGGCGGAGATACGCAGTATTTT. It codes for CSAALAGGGDTQYF.

The V call is TRBV18, the J call TRBJ2-5; the D is unclear. Between the trimmed V and J ends, which lost 0 bases and 5 bases, there was a span of 7 bases. The CDR3 is made up of 13 amino acids. Germline CDR1 and CDR2: KGHSH and LQKENI. The CDR3 coding sequence is TGTGCCAGCTCACCACCTCTAGGGGAGACCCAGTACTTC. Translated, it gives CASSPPLGETQYF.

The chain employs TRBV19 and TRBJ1-1; D is unresolved. Germline CDR1 reads LNHDA; CDR2 reads SQIVND (reference sequence). Trimming removed 5 bases from V and 4 bases from J, with 14 bases in between. CDR3 length: 14 amino acids. The CDR3 sequence: CASSQVAGGTEAFF. Here the CDR3 DNA reads TGTGCCAGTAGTCAAGTTGCGGGTGGCACTGAAGCTTTCTTT.

V gene TRBV20-1 combines with J gene TRBJ1-5; TRBD1 is a possible D gene (6 bases). Germline V CDR1 and CDR2: DFQATT, SNEGSKA (reference sequence). Between the trimmed V and J ends, which lost 4 bases and 3 bases, there was a span of 13 bases. This CDR3 has 14 residues. The CDR3 here is CSANKGQHNQPQHF. CDR3 DNA: TGCAGTGCTAACAAAGGACAGCACAATCAGCCCCAGCATTTT.

This sequence joins TRBV10-1 and TRBJ1-3; 7 bases line up with TRBD1. Germline CDR1 WNHNN, CDR2 SYGVQD (reference sequence). The CDR3 covers 14 residues. The ends lost 0 bases at V and 5 bases at J; junction bases unmatched: 1. CDR3 DNA: TGCGCCAGCAGTGAGTCGACAGGGAGAAACACCATATATTTT. Protein product: CASSESTGRNTIYF.

The chain recombines TRBV24-1 with TRBJ2-5; 7 bases fit TRBD2. This CDR3 is built from 13 residues. Trimming cost V 9 bases and J 3 bases; bases outside gene matches: 6. Germline CDR1 is KGHDR and CDR2 is SFDVKD. The CDR3 bases are TGTGCCACCGCCCAAGGGAGGGAAGAGACCCAGTACTTC. Its protein is CATAQGREETQYF.

Regarding this clonotype: An end of the junction differs from the germline gene, which may be a read error. The rearrangement uses TRBV24-1 and TRBJ2-7; no firm D call. The CDR3 is 12 amino acids. CDR1 and CDR2 from the germline V gene are KGHDR and SFDVKD. CDR3 DNA sequence: TGTGCCACCAGTGCTACCGTCTACGAGCAGTACTTT. It specifies CATSATVYEQYF.

The chain carries TRBV2 and TRBJ2-7, with D hard to call. This CDR3 spans 12 amino acids. Germline V gene data show CDR1 as SNHLY and CDR2 as FYNNEI. V lost 6 bases and J 3 bases, leaving 9 bases between the germline ends. The CDR3 DNA follows: TGTGCCAGCAGACCAAGGGTCTACGAGCAGTACTTC. Translated: CASRPRVYEQYF.

Details on this clonotype: An end of the junction differs from the germline gene, which may be a read error. This chain connects TRBV2 to TRBJ1-1; TRBD1 might be the D (5 bases). The CDR3 runs to 13 residues. Per the germline V gene, CDR1 is SNHLY and CDR2 is FYNNEI. The CDR3 loop reads CASSEGRGVEGFF. Here the CDR3 DNA reads TGTGCCAGCAGTGAAGGGAGGGGAGTTGAAGGTTTCTTT.

In the case of this clonotype: A read error may produce the germline difference seen at one junction end. The rearrangement uses TRBV11-3 and TRBJ2-2; D tentatively reads TRBD1 or TRBD2 (5 bases each). Germline assignment: CDR1 SGHNT and CDR2 YENEEA. The CDR3 covers 16 residues. CDR3 protein: CASSSLGGSNTRELFF. CDR3 nucleotides: TGTGCCAGCAGCTCCCTTGGGGGATCGAACACCAGGGAGCTGTTTTTT.

This rearrangement joins TRBV10-2 to TRBJ1-6; the match to TRBD1 covers 7 bases. Per germline, CDR1 WSHSY and CDR2 SAAADI. V was pared by 3 bases and J by 6 bases, with 8 bases of the junction left unmatched. The CDR3 consists of 16 residues. The DNA of the CDR3 is TGCGCCAGCAGTGACCTGACAGGGATAGGTAATTCACCCCTCCACTTT. Its protein is CASSDLTGIGNSPLHF.

Ten or more counts support this clonotype. The rearrangement uses TRBV20-1 and TRBJ2-7, with 10 bases aligning to TRBD1. This CDR3 spans 15 amino acids. Per germline, CDR1 DFQATT and CDR2 SNEGSKA (reference sequence). The junction had 6 bases not matched to a gene; V was cut back by 0 bases and J by 4 bases. The CDR3 spells CSARDAGQGSYEQYF. The CDR3 coding sequence is TGCAGTGCTAGAGATGCGGGACAGGGGTCTTACGAGCAGTACTTC.

This chain connects TRBV2 to TRBJ2-3, with TRBD2 identical over 9 bases. This CDR3 region has 14 residues. Germline-derived CDR1 and CDR2 are SNHLY and FYNNEI. V shed 11 bases and J 2 bases; nucleotides not matched to a gene: 8. The CDR3 region is CAGQREAHTDTQYF. The CDR3 coding sequence is TGTGCCGGTCAGCGGGAGGCTCACACAGATACGCAGTATTTT.

As to this clonotype: An end of the junction differs from the germline gene, which may be a read error. J is TRBJ1-4 and V is TRBV25-1; D remains unclear. The CDR3 has 16 amino acids. Germline values: CDR1 MGHDK, CDR2 SYGVNS. The CDR3 protein is CASSEWRQSTNEKLFF. The CDR3 DNA follows: TGTGCCAGCAGTGAATGGCGCCAATCAACTAATGAGAAACTGTTTTTT.

The chain is built from TRBV7-9 and TRBJ2-5, with 11 positions matching TRBD1. The CDR3 extends over 15 amino acids. Losses at the gene ends were 1 base for V and 6 bases for J; bases not matched to a gene: 4. Germline values: CDR1 SEHNR, CDR2 FQNEAQ (reference sequence). CDR3 coding DNA: TGTGCCAGCAGCTTAGAAAGGGACAGGGGGAAGACCCAGTACTTC. Protein: CASSLERDRGKTQYF.

J is TRBJ2-7 and V is TRBV7-2, with 8 bases that match TRBD2. With 3 bases clipped from V and 5 bases from J, the junction kept 9 bases outside the gene matches. In germline, CDR1 is SGHTA, CDR2 FQGNSA. The CDR3 has 15 residues. CDR3 bases: TGTGCCAGCAGCTTGTCCGGGACTAGAAGAGACGAGCAGTACTTC. Its protein is CASSLSGTRRDEQYF.

In this sample, this clonotype turned up many times. The chain recombines TRBV10-3 with TRBJ1-2, with TRBD1 identical over 7 bases. CDR1 and CDR2 (germline): ENHRY, SYGVKD. This CDR3 region has 12 residues. The V segment lost 6 bases and the J segment 7 bases; nucleotides outside the gene matches: 5. The CDR3 sequence is CAISTQGTGYTF. The CDR3 nucleotides read TGTGCCATCAGCACACAGGGGACTGGCTACACCTTC.